The 31 T cell receptor beta chains given below trace back to one sample, sequenced in a study of T cells in Graves' hyperthyroidism and ophthalmopathy. TCR beta CDR3 sequences were amplified from RNA transcripts. The HTBI primer set served for first-round RT-PCR of the TCR CDR3. TCRdb passed the multiplex PCR reads through MiXCR, listing each CDR3 protein once. In the table there are a few hundred thousand distinct CDR3 sequences, less than 20% of which are singletons. Sequencing input: blood. The receptors were sampled from a woman in her twenties or thirties with Graves' hyperthyroidism.

About this clonotype itself: One base away lies a much larger clone, so this may be a sequencing read error. Written as DNA, the CDR3 is TGTGCCAGCACGGCCGGGTGCGAGCAGTACTTC. This codes for CASTAGCEQYF. This rearrangement joins TRBV28 to TRBJ2-7; D is uncertain. The CDR3 is 11 residues long. Germline CDR1 MDHEN, CDR2 SYDVKM. Trimming cost V 7 bases and J 6 bases, with 10 bases left between them.

This clonotype has ten or more counts. The chain has TRBV9 and TRBJ2-1, with D perhaps matching TRBD1 (6 bases). The germline V and J ends were trimmed by 0 bases and 2 bases, with 9 bases remaining between them. The CDR3 sequence is 15 residues long. CDR1 and CDR2 (germline): SGDLS, YYNGEE. This CDR3 reads CASSVVAGAYNEQFF. The CDR3 DNA is TGTGCCAGCAGCGTAGTGGCAGGGGCCTACAATGAGCAGTTCTTC.

This clonotype was found many times. CDR3 sequence reads: CSARDGGRGNYNEQFF. The CDR3 region has the DNA TGCAGTGCTAGAGATGGTGGGAGAGGCAACTACAATGAGCAGTTCTTC. The gene calls are TRBV20-1 and TRBJ2-1; TRBD2 is a possible D gene (5 bases). Germline CDR1 DFQATT, CDR2 SNEGSKA (reference sequence). The ends were cut back, 0 bases at V and 3 bases at J, with 15 bases in the middle. The CDR3 covers 16 residues.

Many counts were recorded for this clonotype. J is TRBJ2-1 and V is TRBV2, with D possibly TRBD1 on 6 matching bases. The ends were cut back, 0 bases at V and 1 base at J, with 13 bases in the middle. The CDR3 is 17 amino acids. Germline V gene sequence: CDR1 SNHLY, CDR2 FYNNEI. For the CDR3, the DNA is TGTGCCAGCAGTGAAGCTATCGCCAGGGGTTCCTACAATGAGCAGTTCTTC. Its protein product is CASSEAIARGSYNEQFF.

The table lists this clonotype with many counts. The V and J genes are TRBV10-3 and TRBJ1-1; D gene unclear. The CDR3 spans 16 residues. Trimming removed 4 bases at V and 0 bases at J, with 15 bases between. Germline V gene sequence: CDR1 ENHRY, CDR2 SYGVKD. CDR3 region: CAISADLAVMNTEAFF. CDR3 nucleotides: TGTGCCATCAGTGCAGACCTTGCTGTAATGAACACTGAAGCTTTCTTT.

This clonotype was observed at least ten times. This chain joins TRBV28 and TRBJ2-7, with a possible D match to TRBD1 (5 bases). Germline V CDR1 and CDR2: MDHEN, SYDVKM. Trimming removed 5 bases from V and 10 bases from J, with 12 bases in between. The length of the CDR3 is 11 residues. Here the CDR3 DNA reads TGTGCCAGCAGTCATTTAGGGGAACAGTACTTC. Its protein is CASSHLGEQYF.

This clonotype has at least ten counts. The V gene is TRBV29-1, the J gene TRBJ2-2; no firm D call. Trimming took off 4 bases at V and 0 bases at J, with 12 bases between the two ends. This CDR3 is 15 amino acids long. CDR1 is SQVTM, CDR2 ANQGSEA, per germline. CDR3 protein: CSVVLAVANTGELFF. CDR3 DNA: TGCAGCGTTGTTCTCGCAGTTGCGAACACCGGGGAGCTGTTTTTT.

The rearrangement links TRBV18 to TRBJ2-1, with TRBD2 identical over 7 bases. CDR3 length: 16 residues. Germline V gene data show CDR1 as KGHSH and CDR2 as LQKENI. With V trimmed by 2 bases and J by 0 bases, 4 bases remained unmatched. The CDR3 reads CASSPTRGSSYNEQFF. CDR3 DNA sequence: TGTGCCAGCTCACCAACTCGCGGGAGCTCCTACAATGAGCAGTTCTTC.

This clonotype was observed many times. The chain employs TRBV12-3 or TRBV12-4 and TRBJ1-1; 7 nucleotides line up with TRBD1. Trimming at V came to 6 bases and at J to 8 bases, leaving 15 bases not matched to a gene. The CDR3 sequence is 15 residues long. The CDR3 sequence: CASRTTGAGTSEAFF. The CDR3 DNA reads TGTGCCAGCAGAACCACAGGGGCCGGGACGTCCGAAGCTTTCTTT.

This clonotype has only a few counts. CDR3 in amino acids: CASSQEGRNTIYF. The CDR3 coding sequence is TGTGCCAGCAGCCAAGAGGGGAGAAACACCATATATTTT. This chain connects TRBV4-2 to TRBJ1-3; D is uncertain. The CDR3 spans 13 residues. Trimming removed 0 bases from V and 5 bases from J, with 5 bases in between. Germline lookup yields CDR1 LGHNA and CDR2 YNFKEQ.

This clonotype occurred many times. The chain employs TRBV6-1 and TRBJ2-2; TRBD2 is a possible D gene (5 bases). The CDR3 is 14 residues long. Germline values: CDR1 MNHNS, CDR2 SASEGT. Trimming left V 4 bases short and J 6 bases short, with 12 bases between. Written as DNA, the CDR3 is TGTGCCAGCAGTGCTACTAGTTCCGCCGGGGAGCTGTTTTTT. This translates into CASSATSSAGELFF.

Ten or more counts support this clonotype. The V gene is TRBV9, the J gene TRBJ1-1; the D is unclear. V lost 0 bases and J lost 1, with 7 bases in between. CDR3 length: 14 amino acids. Germline V gene lookup returns CDR1 SGDLS and CDR2 YYNGEE. The CDR3, as DNA: TGTGCCAGCAGCGTAGATTCAGCGAACACTGAAGCTTTCTTT. Translation gives CASSVDSANTEAFF.

This clonotype was recorded many times. The rearrangement uses TRBV24-1 and TRBJ2-1; 7 bases line up with TRBD1. This CDR3 contains 15 residues. Germline loops: CDR1 KGHDR, CDR2 SFDVKD. V was pared by 5 bases and J by 5 bases, with 8 bases of the junction left unmatched. The CDR3 is CATSAPGQLHNEQFF. CDR3 sequence (DNA): TGTGCCACCAGTGCCCCGGGACAGCTCCACAATGAGCAGTTCTTC.

The sample holds many counts of this clonotype. V gene TRBV7-2 combines with J gene TRBJ2-3; 14 bases are a match to TRBD2. V dropped 7 bases and J dropped 4; count of bases not matched to a gene: 7. The CDR3 is made up of 16 amino acids. CDR1 SGHTA and CDR2 FQGNSA come from the germline V gene. The CDR3 loop reads CASTPGLAGGSDTQYF. The CDR3 coding sequence is TGTGCCAGCACCCCCGGACTAGCGGGAGGATCAGATACGCAGTATTTT.

The rearrangement links TRBV19 to TRBJ2-1; no firm D call. Trimming took off 2 bases at V and 11 bases at J, with 10 bases between the two ends. This CDR3 contains 12 residues. CDR1 and CDR2 from the germline V gene are LNHDA and SQIVND (reference sequence). CDR3 residues: CASSIIDGQQFF. Here the CDR3 DNA reads TGTGCCAGTAGTATAATCGACGGGCAGCAGTTCTTC.

This clonotype occurred many times. The chain joins TRBV20-1 to TRBJ2-7; tentative D call: TRBD2 (7 bases). CDR1 DFQATT and CDR2 SNEGSKA come from the germline V gene (reference sequence). V lost 5 bases and J 3 bases, leaving 20 bases between the germline ends. There are 15 residues in the CDR3. CDR3 in DNA: TGCAGTGCTTACTCGGGGGGCGGGAGTCGCTACGAGCAGTACTTC. The encoded protein is CSAYSGGGSRYEQYF.

The chain combines TRBV5-1 with TRBJ2-1, with a possible D match to TRBD2 (6 bases). This CDR3 spans 13 amino acids. With 6 bases removed from V and 4 bases from J, the gap between germline ends came to 11 bases. CDR1 is SGHRS, CDR2 YFSETQ, per germline. This chain's CDR3 is CASTLGGYNEQFF. CDR3 coding DNA: TGCGCCAGCACCCTCGGAGGGTACAATGAGCAGTTCTTC.

This clonotype was counted at least ten times. The chain couples TRBV7-9 to TRBJ2-1; tentatively, D is TRBD1 or TRBD2 (5 bases each). Germline V gene data show CDR1 as SEHNR and CDR2 as FQNEAQ (reference sequence). There are 15 residues in the CDR3. V was pared by 2 bases and J by 4 bases, with 12 bases between. This CDR3 is CASSLLDSGYNEQFF. The CDR3 DNA is TGTGCCAGCAGCTTATTGGACTCAGGGTACAATGAGCAGTTCTTC.

There are a few counts of this clonotype. A junction end diverges from the germline sequence, so it may reflect a read error. V and J are TRBV7-7 and TRBJ2-5, with D possibly TRBD1 on 6 matching bases. The CDR3 length is 15 residues. Germline CDR1 SSHAT, CDR2 FNYEAQ (reference sequence). DNA for the CDR3: TGTGCTAGCAGCCCAGGGGCGTCCTTCCAAGAGACCCAGTACTTC. Amino acids: CASSPGASFQETQYF.

The rearrangement uses TRBV6-2 or TRBV6-3 and TRBJ1-5, with a weak D call TRBD1 (6 bases). The germline gives CDR1 MNHEY, CDR2 SVGEGT. The CDR3 runs to 13 residues. Trimming removed 11 bases from V and 6 bases from J, with 17 bases in between. CDR3 in DNA: TGTGCCGGGGGCGCGCAGTGGGGTCAGCCCCAGCATTTT. Its protein product is CAGGAQWGQPQHF.

The rearrangement links TRBV20-1 to TRBJ2-5, with a possible D match to TRBD2 (6 bases). Trimming stripped 4 bases from V and 1 base from J, with 16 bases between. The CDR3 is made up of 15 amino acids. CDR1 and CDR2 from the germline V gene are DFQATT and SNEGSKA (reference sequence). This CDR3 reads CSANPVSGSQETQYF. The CDR3 DNA is TGCAGTGCTAACCCCGTCAGCGGGTCCCAAGAGACCCAGTACTTC.

Ten or more counts support this clonotype. The chain recombines TRBV27 with TRBJ2-7, with TRBD2 matching over 10 bases. The CDR3 totals 13 residues. Germline V gives CDR1 MNHEY, CDR2 SMNVEV (reference sequence). J gave up 6 bases and V 8 bases, and 7 bases lay outside the gene matches. The CDR3 DNA is TGTGCCAGCCGTCCGGGACTAGCGACCGAGCAGTACTTC. Translated: CASRPGLATEQYF.

This clonotype was detected many times. The J gene is TRBJ2-1, the V gene TRBV7-3; D perhaps matches TRBD2 (6 bases). Per germline, CDR1 SGHTA and CDR2 FQGTGA. The ends were cut back, 5 bases at V and 4 bases at J, with 24 bases in the middle. CDR3 size: 18 residues. This CDR3 is CASSPIGQATRGYNEQFF. Written as DNA, the CDR3 is TGTGCCAGCAGCCCCATCGGACAAGCGACGCGGGGTTACAATGAGCAGTTCTTC.

In its sample, this clonotype was seen many times. The chain has TRBV7-2 and TRBJ2-5; TRBD2 matches at 7 bases. J gave up 1 base and V 5 bases, and 4 bases lay outside the gene matches. The CDR3 runs 14 residues. Germline lookup yields CDR1 SGHTA and CDR2 FQGNSA. DNA for the CDR3: TGTGCCAGCAGCGCAGCGGGACTCCAAGAGACCCAGTACTTC. Translated, it gives CASSAAGLQETQYF. Full variable domain (missing parts from reference TRBV7-2 and TRBJ2-5): GAGVSQSPSNKVTEKGKDVELRCDPISGHTALYWYRQSLGQGLEFLIYFQGNSAPDKSGLPSDRFSAERTGGSVSTLTIQRTQQEDSAVYLCASSAAGLQETQYFGPGTRLLVL.

V gene TRBV7-2 combines with J gene TRBJ1-5; D unclear. Trimming cost V 9 bases and J 5 bases, with 14 bases left between them. Germline CDR1 is SGHTA and CDR2 is FQGNSA. This CDR3 is 13 amino acids long. CDR3 coding DNA: TGTGCCAGTACGATTGAGGTGGATCAGCCCCAGCATTTT. It translates to CASTIEVDQPQHF.

In regard to this clonotype: A read error may explain this, as a much larger clone is one base away. The gene calls are TRBV16 and TRBJ1-2, with D maybe TRBD1 (5 bases). From germline, CDR1 is KGHSY and CDR2 FQNENV. Trimming stripped 6 bases from V and 8 bases from J, with 19 bases between. The CDR3 loop spans 14 amino acids. The CDR3 DNA follows: TGTGCCAGCAGTCGACTCATGAAGGGGAACGGCTACACCTTC. It translates to CASSRLMKGNGYTF.

This clonotype was seen many times. The chain uses TRBV7-2 and TRBJ2-1; a weak D match, TRBD2 (5 bases). V shed 5 bases and J shed 5 bases, with 16 bases lying between them. This CDR3 contains 15 residues. Germline CDR1 and CDR2: SGHTA and FQGNSA. The CDR3 sequence: CASSPPGNTNNEQFF. The CDR3 coding sequence is TGTGCCAGCAGCCCACCCGGGAACACGAACAATGAGCAGTTCTTC.

The chain links TRBV10-2 to TRBJ2-1, with 16 bases aligning to TRBD2. This CDR3 has 17 amino acids. Per germline, CDR1 WSHSY and CDR2 SAAADI. Germline trimming cut 5 bases from V and 2 bases from J; bases unmatched to any gene: 3. CDR3: CASSYGTSGRAYNEQFF. CDR3 DNA sequence: TGCGCCAGCAGTTATGGGACTAGCGGGAGGGCCTACAATGAGCAGTTCTTC.

This clonotype has at least ten counts. The chain carries TRBV7-2 and TRBJ2-1; D call uncertain. Trimming removed 4 bases at V and 9 bases at J, with 13 bases between. The CDR3 extends over 13 amino acids. Germline CDR1 reads SGHTA; CDR2 reads FQGNSA. This chain's CDR3 is CASSSLPSGEQFF. The CDR3 DNA sequence: TGTGCCAGCAGCTCTCTGCCTTCTGGTGAGCAGTTCTTC.

This clonotype was seen at least ten times. The genes are TRBV11-3 and TRBJ2-1; 10 bases are shared with TRBD2. J was trimmed by 9 bases and V by 5 bases; bases with no gene match: 10. This CDR3 contains 15 residues. Per the germline V gene, CDR1 is SGHNT and CDR2 is YENEEA. CDR3 bases: TGTGCCAGCAGCCCTAGCTACCTAGCGGGAGCTGAGCAGTTCTTC. Translation gives CASSPSYLAGAEQFF. The full variable domain, rest sourced from reference TRBV11-3 and TRBJ2-1, is EAGVVQSPRYKIIEKKQPVAFWCNPISGHNTLYWYLQNLGQGPELLIRYENEEAVDDSQLPKDRFSAERLKGVDSTLKIQPAELGDSAVYLCASSPSYLAGAEQFFGPGTRLTVL.

The CDR3 sequence is CASSLVRGHTQYF. For the CDR3, the DNA is TGTGCCAGCAGCTTAGTAAGGGGCCATACGCAGTATTTT. The chain is built from TRBV11-2 and TRBJ2-3; perhaps TRBD1 as D (5 bases). The V end was cut by 1 base, the J end by 7 bases, with 9 bases between. The CDR3 contains 13 residues. Germline V gives CDR1 SGHAT, CDR2 FQNNGV.